This entry describes one T cell receptor beta chain. No antigen is known for it. The sample is drawn from a study of beta chain features in type 1 diabetes. Study findings and constraints: People with Type 1 diabetes carried modestly yet significantly shorter TCRB CDR3s in all four CD4+ subsets.

The isolated RNA, all of it, was reverse transcribed, so expressed TCRB transcripts were what got sequenced. Clones were read by immunoSEQ multiplex PCR, and TCRdb kept only the in-frame ones, dropping some. The top ten clones hold 0.035% to 0.045% of a sample with some 640,000 clones, more than 12% of them seen once. Germline V gives CDR1 MDHEN, CDR2 SYDVKM. CDR3 length: 12 amino acids. Between the trimmed V and J ends, which lost 5 bases and 17 bases, there was a span of 16 bases. V gene TRBV28 combines with J gene TRBJ1-6; no clear D. The sample was naive CD4+ T cells from blood. The receptor comes from a man between 18 and 29 years old with type 1 diabetes. The CDR3 loop reads CASSPRARKVHF. The CDR3 coding sequence is TGTGCCAGCAGTCCCCGGGCCAGGAAGGTCCACTTT.